This TCR beta chain derives from a study of vaccination and CD4 T cells after COVID-19. Treatment of the sample: roughly ten-day PBMC culture with coronavirus spike peptide pools or control peptides (ViraFEST assay). Sequencing of DNA taken from cultured CD4+ T cells relied on the Oncomine TCR Beta short-read assay. TCRdb called the PCR reads again in MiXCR, with one record for every CDR3 protein. The table lists more than 3,000 distinct CDR3 sequences, 15% to 20% of them singletons, with about 14% in the top ten. This clonotype was detected a few times. Its antigen is not known. The CDR3 runs to 15 residues. Germline V gene lookup returns CDR1 LNHNV and CDR2 YYDKDF (reference sequence). The J segment lost 4 bases and the V segment lost 2 bases, leaving 4 bases of the junction unmatched.

The chain combines TRBV15 with TRBJ2-2, with 7 bases identical to TRBD2. The sample was CD4+ T cells from blood, cultured in vitro. The origin of this receptor is a human donor who had recovered from COVID-19. Here the CDR3 DNA reads TGTGCCACCAGCAGAAGCGGGGCGGGCACCGGGGAGCTGTTTTTT. The encoded protein is CATSRSGAGTGELFF.